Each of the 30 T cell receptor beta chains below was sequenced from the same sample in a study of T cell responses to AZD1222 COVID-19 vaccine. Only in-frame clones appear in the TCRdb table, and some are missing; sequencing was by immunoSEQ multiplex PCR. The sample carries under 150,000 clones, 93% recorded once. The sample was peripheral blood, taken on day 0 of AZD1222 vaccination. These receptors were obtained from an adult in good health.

The CDR3, as DNA: TGCGCCAGCAGCCAAGATCCCGGACAGGGGGAATGGTATGGCTACACCTTC. Translating it yields CASSQDPGQGEWYGYTF. V is TRBV4-1 and J is TRBJ1-2; TRBD1 agrees at 10 bases. The junction had 9 bases not matched to a gene; V was cut back by 0 bases and J by 5 bases. CDR3 length: 17 amino acids. Germline V gene sequence: CDR1 MGHRA, CDR2 YSYEKL.

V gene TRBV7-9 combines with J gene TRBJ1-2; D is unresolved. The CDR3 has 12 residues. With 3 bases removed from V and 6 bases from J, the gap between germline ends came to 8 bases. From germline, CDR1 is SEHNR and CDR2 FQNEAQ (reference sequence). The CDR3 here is CASSFPLDGYTF. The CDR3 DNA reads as TGTGCCAGCAGCTTCCCCCTGGATGGCTACACCTTC. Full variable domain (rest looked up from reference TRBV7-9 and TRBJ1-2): DTGVSQNPRHKITKRGQNVTFRCDPISEHNRLYWYRQTLGQGPEFLTYFQNEAQLEKSRLLSDRFSAERPKGSFSTLEIQRTEQGDSAMYLCASSFPLDGYTFGSGTRLTVV.

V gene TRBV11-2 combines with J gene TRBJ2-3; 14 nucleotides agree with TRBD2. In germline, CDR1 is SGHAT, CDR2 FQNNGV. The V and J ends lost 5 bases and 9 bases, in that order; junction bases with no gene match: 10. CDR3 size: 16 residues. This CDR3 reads CASSARLAGGQLTQYF. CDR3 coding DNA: TGTGCCAGCAGCGCCCGACTAGCGGGGGGGCAGTTAACGCAGTATTTT.

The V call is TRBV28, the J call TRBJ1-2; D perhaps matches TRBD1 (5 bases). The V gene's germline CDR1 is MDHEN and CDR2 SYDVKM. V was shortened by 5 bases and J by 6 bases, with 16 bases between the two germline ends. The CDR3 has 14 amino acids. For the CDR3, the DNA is TGTGCCAGCAGTCTCAGGGTGATTGTGGATGGCTACACCTTC. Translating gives CASSLRVIVDGYTF.

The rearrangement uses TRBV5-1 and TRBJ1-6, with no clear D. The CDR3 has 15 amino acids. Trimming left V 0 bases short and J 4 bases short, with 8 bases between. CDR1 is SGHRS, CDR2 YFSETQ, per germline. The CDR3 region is CASSLGLGYNSPLHF. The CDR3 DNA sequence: TGCGCCAGCAGCTTGGGTTTGGGATATAATTCACCCCTCCACTTT.

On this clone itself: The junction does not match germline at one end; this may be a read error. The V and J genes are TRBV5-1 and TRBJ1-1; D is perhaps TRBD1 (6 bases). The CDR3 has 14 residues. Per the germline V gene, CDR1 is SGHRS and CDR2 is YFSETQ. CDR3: CASSPTKGDTEAFF. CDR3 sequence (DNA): TGTGCCAGCAGTCCCACCAAGGGGGACACTGAAGCTTTCTTT.

As DNA, the CDR3 is TGTGCCATCAGTGTTGAGGGCGATCAGCCCCAGCATTTT. Translation: CAISVEGDQPQHF. V is TRBV10-3 and J is TRBJ1-5; D is ambiguous. Trimming took 4 bases from V and 5 from J, leaving 9 bases between them. The CDR3 is 13 amino acids. Germline CDR1 ENHRY, CDR2 SYGVKD.

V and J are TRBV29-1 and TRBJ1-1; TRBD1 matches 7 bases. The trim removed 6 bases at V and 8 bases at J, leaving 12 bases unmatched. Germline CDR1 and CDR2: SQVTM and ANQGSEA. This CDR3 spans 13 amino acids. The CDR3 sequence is CSVVKRGQEEAFF. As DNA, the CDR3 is TGCAGCGTCGTTAAAAGGGGGCAGGAGGAAGCTTTCTTT.

The CDR3 nucleotides read TGTGCCCTCGGACAGGGGGCTGCTGGAAACACCATATATTTT. This gives the protein CALGQGAAGNTIYF. The rearrangement joins TRBV10-3 to TRBJ1-3; 11 bases map to TRBD1. V was pared by 11 bases and J by 2 bases, with 5 bases of the junction left unmatched. The germline V gene has CDR1 ENHRY and CDR2 SYGVKD. This CDR3 region has 14 residues.

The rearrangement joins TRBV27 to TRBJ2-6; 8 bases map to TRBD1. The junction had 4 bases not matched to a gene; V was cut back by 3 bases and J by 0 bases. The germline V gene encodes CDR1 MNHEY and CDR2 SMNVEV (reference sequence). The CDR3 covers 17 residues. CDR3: CASSFQGAFSGANVLTF. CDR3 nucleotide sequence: TGTGCCAGCAGTTTCCAGGGGGCGTTCTCTGGGGCCAACGTCCTGACTTTC.

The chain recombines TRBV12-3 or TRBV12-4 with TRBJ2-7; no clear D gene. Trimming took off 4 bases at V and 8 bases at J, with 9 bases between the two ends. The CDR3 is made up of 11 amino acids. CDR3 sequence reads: CASSSTYQQYF. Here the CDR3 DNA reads TGTGCCAGCAGTTCAACGTATCAGCAGTACTTC.

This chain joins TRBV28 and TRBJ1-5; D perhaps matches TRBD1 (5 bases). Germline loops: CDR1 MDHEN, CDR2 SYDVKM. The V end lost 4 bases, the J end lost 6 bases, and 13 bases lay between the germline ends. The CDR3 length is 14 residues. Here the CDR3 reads CASSSGYGRQPQHF. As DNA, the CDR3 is TGTGCCAGCAGTTCAGGGTATGGCCGTCAGCCCCAGCATTTT.

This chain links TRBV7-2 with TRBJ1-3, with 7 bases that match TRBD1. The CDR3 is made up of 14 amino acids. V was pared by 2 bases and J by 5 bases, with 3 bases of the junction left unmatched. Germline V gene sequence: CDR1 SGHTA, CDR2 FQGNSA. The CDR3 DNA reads TGTGCCAGCAGCTTACGGACAGGTAGAAACACCATATATTTT. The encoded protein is CASSLRTGRNTIYF. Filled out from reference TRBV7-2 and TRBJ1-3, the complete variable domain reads GAGVSQSPSNKVTEKGKDVELRCDPISGHTALYWYRQSLGQGLEFLIYFQGNSAPDKSGLPSDRFSAERTGGSVSTLTIQRTQQEDSAVYLCASSLRTGRNTIYFGEGSWLTVV.

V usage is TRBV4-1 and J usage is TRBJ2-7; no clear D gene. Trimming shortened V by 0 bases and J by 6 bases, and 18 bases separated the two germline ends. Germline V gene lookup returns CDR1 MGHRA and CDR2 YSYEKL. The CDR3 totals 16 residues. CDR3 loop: CASSQDPSDLPGEQYF. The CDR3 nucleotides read TGCGCCAGCAGCCAAGACCCGTCGGACCTCCCAGGCGAGCAGTACTTC.

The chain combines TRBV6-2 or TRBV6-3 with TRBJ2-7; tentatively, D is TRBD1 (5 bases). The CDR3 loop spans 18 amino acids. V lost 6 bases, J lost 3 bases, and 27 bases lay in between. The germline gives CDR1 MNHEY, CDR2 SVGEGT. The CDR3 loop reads CASSSSSSPRGWNYEQYF. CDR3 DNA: TGTGCCAGCAGCAGCAGTTCTTCTCCTAGGGGATGGAACTACGAGCAGTACTTC.

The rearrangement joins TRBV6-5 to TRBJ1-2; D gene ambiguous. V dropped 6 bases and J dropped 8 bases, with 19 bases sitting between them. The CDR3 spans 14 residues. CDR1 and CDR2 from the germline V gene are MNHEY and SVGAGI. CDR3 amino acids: CASRMNRREGGYTF. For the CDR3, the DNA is TGTGCCAGCAGGATGAACCGACGAGAAGGGGGCTACACCTTC.

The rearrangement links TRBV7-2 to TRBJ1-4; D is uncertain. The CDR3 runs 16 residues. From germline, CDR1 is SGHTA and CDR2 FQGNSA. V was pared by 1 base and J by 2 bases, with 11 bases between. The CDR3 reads CASSLGIMGTNEKLFF. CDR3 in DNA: TGTGCCAGCAGCTTAGGGATTATGGGGACTAATGAAAAACTGTTTTTT.

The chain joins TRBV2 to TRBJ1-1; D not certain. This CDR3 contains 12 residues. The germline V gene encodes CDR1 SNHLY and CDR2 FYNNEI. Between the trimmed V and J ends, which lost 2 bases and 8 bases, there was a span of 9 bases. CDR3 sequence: CASSEWPAEAFF. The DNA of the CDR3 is TGTGCCAGCAGTGAATGGCCCGCAGAAGCTTTCTTT.

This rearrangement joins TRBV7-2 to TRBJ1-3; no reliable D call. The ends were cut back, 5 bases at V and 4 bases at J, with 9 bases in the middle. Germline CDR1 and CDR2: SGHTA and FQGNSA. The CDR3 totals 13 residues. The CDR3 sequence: CASSLNWGNTIYF. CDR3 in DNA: TGTGCCAGCAGCCTGAACTGGGGAAACACCATATATTTT.

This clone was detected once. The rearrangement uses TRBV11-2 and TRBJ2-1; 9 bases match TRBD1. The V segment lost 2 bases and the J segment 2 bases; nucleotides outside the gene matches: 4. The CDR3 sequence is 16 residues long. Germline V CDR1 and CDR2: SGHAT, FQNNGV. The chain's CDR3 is CASSLTGTGPYNEQFF. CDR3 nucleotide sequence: TGTGCCAGCAGCTTAACCGGGACAGGGCCCTACAATGAGCAGTTCTTC.

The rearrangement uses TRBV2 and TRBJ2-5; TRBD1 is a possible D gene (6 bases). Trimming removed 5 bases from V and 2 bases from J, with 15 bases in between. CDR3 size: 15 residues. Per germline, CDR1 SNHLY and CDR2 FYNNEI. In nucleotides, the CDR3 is TGTGCCAGCAGTAACCAGGGGTCGGGGCAAGAGACCCAGTACTTC. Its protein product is CASSNQGSGQETQYF.

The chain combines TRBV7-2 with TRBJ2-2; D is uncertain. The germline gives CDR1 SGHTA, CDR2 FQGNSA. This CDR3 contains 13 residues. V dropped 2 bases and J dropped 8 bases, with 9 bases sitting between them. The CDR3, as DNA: TGTGCCAGCAGCTTAAACTCTGGGGGGGAGCTGTTTTTT. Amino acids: CASSLNSGGELFF.

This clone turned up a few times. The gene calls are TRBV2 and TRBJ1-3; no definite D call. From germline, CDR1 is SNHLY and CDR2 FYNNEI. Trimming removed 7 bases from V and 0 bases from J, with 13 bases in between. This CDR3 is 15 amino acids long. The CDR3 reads CASKREPVSGNTIYF. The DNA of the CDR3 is TGTGCCAGCAAGCGAGAGCCAGTCTCTGGAAACACCATATATTTT.

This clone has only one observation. This chain's CDR3 is CAISGAQQDGNNYGYTF. As DNA, the CDR3 is TGTGCCATCAGTGGGGCCCAACAAGACGGAAATAACTATGGCTACACCTTC. V is TRBV10-3 and J is TRBJ1-2; D not resolved. The CDR3 contains 17 residues. Germline CDR1 ENHRY, CDR2 SYGVKD. Trimming cost V 4 bases and J 1 base, with 19 bases left between them.

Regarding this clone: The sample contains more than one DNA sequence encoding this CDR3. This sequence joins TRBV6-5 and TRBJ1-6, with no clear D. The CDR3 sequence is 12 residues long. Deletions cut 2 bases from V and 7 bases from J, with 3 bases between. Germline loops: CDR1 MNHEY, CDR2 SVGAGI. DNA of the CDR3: TGTGCCAGCAGTTACAGGAATTCACCCCTCCACTTT. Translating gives CASSYRNSPLHF.

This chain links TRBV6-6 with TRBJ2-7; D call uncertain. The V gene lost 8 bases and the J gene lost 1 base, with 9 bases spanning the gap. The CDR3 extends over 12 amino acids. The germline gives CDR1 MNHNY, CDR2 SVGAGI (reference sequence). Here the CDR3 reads CASLDRSYEQYF. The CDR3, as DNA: TGTGCCAGCCTAGACCGATCCTACGAGCAGTACTTC.

CDR3 in amino acids: CASSLRPGTGELFF. Here the CDR3 DNA reads TGTGCCAGCAGCTTACGTCCGGGCACCGGGGAGCTGTTTTTT. This chain uses TRBV7-2 with TRBJ2-2; D is unclear. From germline, CDR1 is SGHTA and CDR2 FQGNSA. Trimming took off 2 bases at V and 4 bases at J, with 8 bases between the two ends. The CDR3 spans 14 residues.

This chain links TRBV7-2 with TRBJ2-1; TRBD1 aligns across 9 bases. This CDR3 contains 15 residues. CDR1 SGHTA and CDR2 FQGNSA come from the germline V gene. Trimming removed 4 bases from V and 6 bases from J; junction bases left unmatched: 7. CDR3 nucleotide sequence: TGTGCCAGCAGCTCAACATGGGACAGGGTCAATGAGCAGTTCTTC. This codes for CASSSTWDRVNEQFF. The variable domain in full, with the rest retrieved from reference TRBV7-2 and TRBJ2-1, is GAGVSQSPSNKVTEKGKDVELRCDPISGHTALYWYRQSLGQGLEFLIYFQGNSAPDKSGLPSDRFSAERTGGSVSTLTIQRTQQEDSAVYLCASSSTWDRVNEQFFGPGTRLTVL.

In nucleotides, the CDR3 is TGTGCCAGCAGCTCTCCTCGCAGGTTCTATGGCTACACCTTC. Protein sequence: CASSSPRRFYGYTF. V gene TRBV11-2 combines with J gene TRBJ1-2; D ambiguous. Germline-derived CDR1 and CDR2 are SGHAT and FQNNGV. Trimming took off 4 bases at V and 4 bases at J, with 13 bases between the two ends. This CDR3 region has 14 residues.

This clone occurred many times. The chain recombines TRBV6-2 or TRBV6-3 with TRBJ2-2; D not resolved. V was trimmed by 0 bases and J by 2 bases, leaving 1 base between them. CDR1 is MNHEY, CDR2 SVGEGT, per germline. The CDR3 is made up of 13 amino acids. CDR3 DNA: TGTGCCAGCAGTTACTCTAACACCGGGGAGCTGTTTTTT. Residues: CASSYSNTGELFF.